This T cell receptor (beta chain) was obtained from a study of shared clonotypes between healthy human individuals (TCRdb year 2020). About the investigation overall: Three men and a couple of women, aged 18 to 49 years, made up the cohort. For each donor, CD4 naive and CD4 memory were each run on three plates, CD8 naive on two plates, and CD8 memory on one plate. To estimate repertoire size and how much clonotype sharing occurs between individuals, the study deeply sequenced the blood TCR repertoires of roughly 5 healthy adults. Libraries were prepared and TCR repertoires were sequenced by different laboratories using diverse techniques, in order to increase sequencing depth and limit assay-specific biases. Each donor's leukapheresis produced roughly between about 0.8 and 10 billion PBMCs.

The donors were healthy, HIV-negative adults with no recently reported acute infections or vaccinations. All donors were Caucasian adults living in Nashville, Tennessee, USA. CD4+ T cells were enriched by magnetic negative selection; naive cells were then positively selected on CD45RA, and the negative fraction formed the memory subset. Blood was obtained by leukapheresis, after which PBMCs were separated by Ficoll-Histopaque density gradient centrifugation and cryopreserved in liquid nitrogen vapor phase. Analytical flow cytometry was used to check the purity and quantity of each magnetically sorted T cell population. Genomic DNA was isolated from each sorted fraction and quantified by UV absorbance on a Nanodrop 2000c. What the research found in general, with its limitations: Incomplete sequencing was indicated by rarefaction of sorted-subset datasets, despite the large sequencing depth. Estimated clonotype richness was generally larger for naive than for memory subsets. Sampling was restricted to blood, and TCR repertoires in tissue are likely to differ from TCR repertoires in blood. When several donors were compared, the shared fraction of clonotypes was about 5% for naive CD4, 3.5% for naive CD8, more than 2% for memory CD4, and 0.4% for memory CD8. Pairwise subsampling indicated that sequencing depth was expected to affect the degree of clonotype sharing among donors. Clonotypes shared by all four sorted-subset donors showed higher generation probabilities than non-shared clonotypes. The genetic and exposure-history diversity represented was limited by the small number of donors.

TCR CDR3 regions were amplified from genomic DNA by multiplex PCR using the deep immunoSEQ assay. Genomic DNA extracted from each cell subset was distributed evenly over all wells of several immunoSEQ 96-well plates, and each plate served as one replicate. For sorted subsets, approximately 200 ng of genomic DNA, equivalent to about 30,000 T cell genomes, went into each replicate PCR. The purified libraries were quantified using a Qubit 3.0 fluorometer, sized with a Bioanalyzer 2100, and then quantified again using the KAPA Library Quantification kit. Each immunoSEQ 96-well plate was sequenced on its own single-read 150-cycle Illumina NextSeq 550 flow cell. Concerning the study's data processing: The immunoSEQ output contained only junctional sequences without quality scores, so filtering could not match that applied to full-length reads. Sequences were annotated with PyIR, a Python wrapper for IgBLAST v1.9, and V/J genes and CDR3 were assigned using IMGT germline references. Reads were filtered out if the reads had weak V/J assignments (E-value above 1e-6), no CDR3, stop codons, out-of-frame junctions, or ambiguous translated residues. V3J clonotypes were defined by identical inferred V gene, J gene, and CDR3 amino acid sequence. To compute the percentage overlap between repertoires, the number of shared unique clonotypes was divided by the size of the smaller repertoire. Repertoire richness was assessed with RTK rarefaction, the Chao1 estimator, and Recon v2.1 estimates of unobserved clonotypes. Generation probabilities for all TCRbeta clonotypes obtained by the gDNA method from a few donors were computed using OLGA. As stored in TCRdb, this immuneACCESS dataset retains in-frame rearrangements with V and J assigned. A fraction of the clones does not appear; measured against another copy, unresolved V genes explain less than half of the discrepancy, and the remainder lacks a known reason. That table supplies the V and J calls and clone size; D and trimming were determined from the DNA. Within this sample are 2 million to 2.5 million clones, with 85% to 95% of them counted one time only. Jointly, the top ten make up approximately 0.41% of the sample.

Comment on this clone: The antigen this receptor binds is unknown. No per-base quality is available; no much larger clone lies one base away.

Compared with germline, V lacks 1 base and J lacks 9 bases; bases without a gene match: 8. From a lookup of the germline V gene, CDR1 and CDR2 are MDHEN and SYDVKM. Including the terminal cysteine and phenylalanine, the CDR3 comprises 16 residues. Only the CDR3 portion is preserved as DNA: 48 bases, with reading frame beginning at the first base. The rearranged segments are TRBV28 and TRBJ2-1; 11 middle bases align to TRBD1. Source material: naive CD4+ T cells from PBMCs. The cell subset or site label, read with the paper, signifies: CD45RA+ positively selected. The clonotype was recovered from a man aged 18 to 29 in good health. Some clones in this sample may be carry-over from other donors' samples. The nucleotide sequence reads TGTGCCAGCAGTTTATCCGGGACAGGGGGATTAAGTGAGCAGTTCTTC. Its protein product is CASSLSGTGGLSEQFF.